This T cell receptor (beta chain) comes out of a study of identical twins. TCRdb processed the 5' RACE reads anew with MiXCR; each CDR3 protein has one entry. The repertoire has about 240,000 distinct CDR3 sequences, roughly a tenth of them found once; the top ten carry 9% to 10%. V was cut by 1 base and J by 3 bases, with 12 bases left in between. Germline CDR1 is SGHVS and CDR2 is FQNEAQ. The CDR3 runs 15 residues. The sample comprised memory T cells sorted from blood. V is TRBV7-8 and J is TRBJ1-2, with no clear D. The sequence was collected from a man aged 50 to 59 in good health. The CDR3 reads CASSLGVVLDYGYTF. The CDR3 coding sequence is TGTGCCAGCAGCTTAGGTGTGGTGTTGGACTATGGCTACACCTTC.